The TCR beta chain described here comes from a study of control samples from healthy donors and cancer patients. Sequenced by immunoSEQ multiplex PCR; TCRdb stores in-frame clones only, minus some. The table shows 110,000 or so clones, with roughly 90% occurring only once. This CDR3 is 15 amino acids long. Germline loops: CDR1 MNHEY, CDR2 SVGEGT. Trimming took 4 bases from V and 0 from J, leaving 10 bases between them. The sequence was obtained from a man in his fifties or sixties in good health. The V gene is TRBV6-2 or TRBV6-3, the J gene TRBJ1-5, with D hard to call. Sequences were obtained from blood. CDR3: CASSWTDYSNQPQHF. As DNA, the CDR3 is TGTGCCAGCAGTTGGACGGACTATAGCAATCAGCCCCAGCATTTT.